This T cell receptor (beta chain) was recovered during a study of blood T cell repertoires in COVID-19. Study summary: Researchers got acute and convalescent COVID-19 samples from the United States, Italy and Spain. Sources were T cells, B-cell-depleted T cells, or PBMCs; the material itself was cDNA or gDNA.

Trimming took 6 bases from V and 9 from J, leaving 14 bases between them. The CDR3 spans 11 residues. Germline V gene sequence: CDR1 DFQATT, CDR2 SNEGSKA (reference sequence). Per the study methods: Amplifying reference gene primers gave estimates of nucleated cell counts. The protocol was immunoSEQ multiplex PCR, while the TCRdb copy is restricted to in-frame clones and leaves out a portion. The DNA was the basis for D and trimming; V, J and clone size are from that table. The sample carries around 45,000 clones, around nine tenths recorded once. The gene calls are TRBV20-1 and TRBJ2-5, with D hard to call. What was sequenced was peripheral blood. The origin of this receptor is a man aged 60 to 75 with active or convalescent COVID-19. This CDR3 is CSALSGAAQYF. For the CDR3, the DNA is TGCAGTGCCCTGTCGGGTGCGGCCCAGTACTTC.